The rows below give T cell receptor beta chains drawn from one sample of a study of blood T cell repertoires in COVID-19. Sequenced by immunoSEQ multiplex PCR; TCRdb stores in-frame clones only, minus some. The sample holds around 97,000 clones, over 75% seen once. The sequenced sample was peripheral blood. The source is a human donor in a cohort sampled during active COVID-19. The CDR3 runs from the conserved cysteine through the conserved F or W. Fields, in order: CDR3 DNA, CDR3 protein, J gene, D gene, clone size, V gene. A D gene is named only where the DNA matches it firmly. Size values are once, few and many counts, or a class for expanded clones, and some rows have none.

TGCGCCAGCAGCCCAGACTTGAGCTCCTACGAGCAGTACTTC,CASSPDLSSYEQYF,TRBJ2-7,-,-,TRBV4-3
TGCGCCAGCAGCTTGTCCCCGAGCGCCGCCACAGATACGCAGTATTTT,CASSLSPSAATDTQYF,TRBJ2-3,-,once,TRBV5-1
TGCGCCAGCAGCTCGGGGAGGCGGGGACAGGGACCTCAAGAGACCCAGTACTTC,CASSSGRRGQGPQETQYF,TRBJ2-5,TRBD1,-,TRBV5-1
TGTGCCATCAGTGAGTCTCCAAGGGGGCGTCTTCTCACTAATGAAAAACTGTTTTTT,CAISESPRGRLLTNEKLFF,TRBJ1-4,TRBD1,-,TRBV10-3
TGTGCCAGCAGACGGACTAGCGGGAGTGTCGAGCAGTACTTC,CASRRTSGSVEQYF,TRBJ2-7,TRBD2,many,TRBV28
TGTGCCAGCAGTGAAACATCGAGGCCTGCTCTAGGAAACACCATATATTTT,CASSETSRPALGNTIYF,TRBJ1-3,-,-,TRBV25-1
TGTGCCAGCAGTCCTGACACAGGCGTCCAAGAGACCCAGTACTTC,CASSPDTGVQETQYF,TRBJ2-5,-,once,TRBV6-5
TGTGCCACCCGAGACATGGGCGCCGGGGAGCTGTTTTTT,CATRDMGAGELFF,TRBJ2-2,-,-,TRBV24-1
TGTGCCAGCAGCGCAGAGCTGAGACCGGGACAGGCCTACTACGAGCAGTACTTC,CASSAELRPGQAYYEQYF,TRBJ2-7,TRBD1,-,TRBV9
TGTGCCAGCAGGAAAGGACAGGGGGGATCGAGTGAAAAACTGTTTTTT,CASRKGQGGSSEKLFF,TRBJ1-4,TRBD1,few,TRBV28
TGTGCCAGCAGTCGTCGTTGGGCAGGGGAGTCCTACGAGCAGTACTTC,CASSRRWAGESYEQYF,TRBJ2-7,-,-,TRBV13
TGTGCCAGTAGTATCCTACAGGGGGCCGGTGAAAAACTGTTTTTT,CASSILQGAGEKLFF,TRBJ1-4,TRBD1,-,TRBV19
TGTGCCAGCAGTACCCCCACAGCTGAAGCTTTCTTT,CASSTPTAEAFF,TRBJ1-1,-,-,TRBV28
TGTGCCAGCAGTTACGCGGGGAGCTCTGGAAACACCATATATTTT,CASSYAGSSGNTIYF,TRBJ1-3,-,once,TRBV6-5
TGTGCCAGCAGCTTGACACCCAACTATGGCTACACCTTC,CASSLTPNYGYTF,TRBJ1-2,-,-,TRBV5-6
TGTGCCAGCAGCCAAACTAGCGGGGTTTACAATGAGCAGTTCTTC,CASSQTSGVYNEQFF,TRBJ2-1,TRBD2,-,TRBV11-2
TGTGCCAGCAGTGAAGGAGGGACAGGGAACACTGAAGCTTTCTTT,CASSEGGTGNTEAFF,TRBJ1-1,TRBD1,-,TRBV27
TGCAGCGGCCTCGGGGGTTATGGCTACACCTTC,CSGLGGYGYTF,TRBJ1-2,-,-,TRBV29-1
TGTGCCAGCAGCAAAGAAACTAATAAAGAGACCCAGTACTTC,CASSKETNKETQYF,TRBJ2-5,-,-,TRBV21-1
TGCGCCAGCAGCTTTAGCGGGGACTCCTACAATGAGCAGTTCTTC,CASSFSGDSYNEQFF,TRBJ2-1,TRBD2,-,TRBV5-1
TGCGCCAGCAACCCTGGACAGGGAGGCACTGAAGCTTTCTTT,CASNPGQGGTEAFF,TRBJ1-1,TRBD1,-,TRBV5-1
TGTGCCAGCAGCTCCCCGGGACTAGGGAGTCCACGATGGTTAAATGAGCAGTTCTTC,CASSSPGLGSPRWLNEQFF,TRBJ2-1,TRBD2,-,TRBV7-2